The 2 T cell receptor beta chains given below trace back to one sample, sequenced in a study of T-cell reconstitution after alpha-beta-depleted transplantation in children. Unique molecular identifiers were incorporated into the prepared TCRbeta library. TCRdb redid the calling of the PCR reads with MiXCR, one entry per CDR3 protein. This table has about 1,000,000 distinct CDR3 sequences, 25% to 35% appearing once. This sample comprised PBMCs, mostly from graft donor cells, obtained 360 days after TCRalphabeta/CD19-depleted stem cell transplant. The receptors derive from a boy under three years old who had a stem cell transplant for SCID, so the T cells may come from the graft donor.

The chain joins TRBV20-1 to TRBJ2-7, with 8 bases fitting TRBD1. Germline V gene data show CDR1 as DFQATT and CDR2 as SNEGSKA (reference sequence). The CDR3 is made up of 13 amino acids. J lost 3 bases, V lost 6 bases, and 7 bases had no gene match. CDR3 coding DNA: TGCAGTGCCTCGGACAGGGCGTTCTACGAGCAGTACTTC. Protein product: CSASDRAFYEQYF.

The V gene is TRBV6-5, the J gene TRBJ2-7, with D possibly being TRBD1 (6 bases). Between the trimmed V and J ends, which lost 2 bases and 1 base, there was a span of 18 bases. Per the germline V gene, CDR1 is MNHEY and CDR2 is SVGAGI. The CDR3 is 17 amino acids. This CDR3 is CASSYRGGQGRSYEQYF. In DNA form, the CDR3 reads TGTGCCAGCAGTTACAGAGGCGGTCAGGGGCGATCCTACGAGCAGTACTTC.